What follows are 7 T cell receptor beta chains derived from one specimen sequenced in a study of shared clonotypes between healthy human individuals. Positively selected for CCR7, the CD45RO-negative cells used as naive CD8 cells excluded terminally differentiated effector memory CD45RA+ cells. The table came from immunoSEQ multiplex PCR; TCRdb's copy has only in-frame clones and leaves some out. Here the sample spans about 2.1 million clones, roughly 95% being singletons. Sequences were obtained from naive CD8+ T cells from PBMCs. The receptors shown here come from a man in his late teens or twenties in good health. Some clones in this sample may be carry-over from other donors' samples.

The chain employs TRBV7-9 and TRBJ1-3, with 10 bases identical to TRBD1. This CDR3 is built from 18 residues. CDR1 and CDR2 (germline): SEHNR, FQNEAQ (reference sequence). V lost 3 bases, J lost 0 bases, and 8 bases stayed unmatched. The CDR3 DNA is TGTGCCAGCAGCTTGGGACAGGGGACAACCTTCTCTGGAAACACCATATATTTT. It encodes CASSLGQGTTFSGNTIYF.

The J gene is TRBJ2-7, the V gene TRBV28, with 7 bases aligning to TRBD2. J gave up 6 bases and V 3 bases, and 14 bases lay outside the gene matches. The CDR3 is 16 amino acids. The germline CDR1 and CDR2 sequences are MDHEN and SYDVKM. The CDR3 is CASSFFPEAGSGEQYF. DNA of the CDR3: TGTGCCAGCAGTTTTTTCCCGGAAGCGGGATCGGGCGAGCAGTACTTC. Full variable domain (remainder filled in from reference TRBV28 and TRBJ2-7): DVKVTQSSRYLVKRTGEKVFLECVQDMDHENMFWYRQDPGLGLRLIYFSYDVKMKEKGDIPEGYSVSREKKERFSLILESASTNQTSMYLCASSFFPEAGSGEQYFGPGTRLTVT.

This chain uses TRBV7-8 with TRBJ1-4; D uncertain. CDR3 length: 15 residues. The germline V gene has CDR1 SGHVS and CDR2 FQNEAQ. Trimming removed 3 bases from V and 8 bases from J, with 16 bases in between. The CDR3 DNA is TGTGCCAGCAGCTTCGACGGGAGGATGGACGAAAAACTGTTTTTT. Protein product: CASSFDGRMDEKLFF.

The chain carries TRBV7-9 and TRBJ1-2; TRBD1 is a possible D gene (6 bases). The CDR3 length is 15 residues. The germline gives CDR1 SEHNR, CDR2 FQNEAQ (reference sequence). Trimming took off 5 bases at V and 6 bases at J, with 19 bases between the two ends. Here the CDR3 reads CASSPAGQQGHGYTF. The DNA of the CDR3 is TGTGCCAGCAGCCCTGCCGGGCAACAGGGTCATGGCTACACCTTC.

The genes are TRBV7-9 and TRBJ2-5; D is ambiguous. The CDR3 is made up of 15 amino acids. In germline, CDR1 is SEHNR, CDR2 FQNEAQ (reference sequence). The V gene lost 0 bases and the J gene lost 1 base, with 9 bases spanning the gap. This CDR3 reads CASSLALLGQETQYF. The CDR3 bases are TGTGCCAGCAGCTTAGCGTTATTAGGCCAAGAGACCCAGTACTTC.

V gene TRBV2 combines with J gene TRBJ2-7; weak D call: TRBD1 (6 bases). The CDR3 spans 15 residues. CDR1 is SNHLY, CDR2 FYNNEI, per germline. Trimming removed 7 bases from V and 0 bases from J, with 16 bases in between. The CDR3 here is CASTRGHPSSYEQYF. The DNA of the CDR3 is TGTGCCAGCACCAGGGGACACCCGAGCTCCTACGAGCAGTACTTC.

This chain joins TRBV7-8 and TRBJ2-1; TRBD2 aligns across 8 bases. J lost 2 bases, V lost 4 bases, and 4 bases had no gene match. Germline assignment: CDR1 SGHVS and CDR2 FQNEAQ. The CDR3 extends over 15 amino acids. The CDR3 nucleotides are TGTGCCAGCAGCTCCTTAGCGGGACCCTACAATGAGCAGTTCTTC. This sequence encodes CASSSLAGPYNEQFF.